These 7 T cell receptor beta chains were sequenced from one sample in a study of cytomegalovirus exposure and HLA in healthy donors. With 60 Vbeta and 13 Jbeta primers, the PCR was carried out. Here immunoSEQ multiplex PCR was the method, and the copy in TCRdb shows in-frame clones only, minus some. The sample lists about 160,000 clones, roughly 80% occurring once. The specimen was PBMCs. Source of these receptors: a woman aged 25 to 39 in good health and CMV-seronegative.

This clone was seen a handful of times. This chain joins TRBV30 and TRBJ1-4; D is undetermined. CDR1 is GTSNPN and CDR2 is SVGIG in the germline V gene (reference sequence). The CDR3 has 11 amino acids. The V end lost 5 bases, the J end lost 5 bases, and 6 bases lay between the germline ends. CDR3 DNA sequence: TGTGCCTGGGGCCGAAATGAAAAACTGTTTTTT. Translated, it gives CAWGRNEKLFF.

The chain is built from TRBV6-5 and TRBJ1-2; 7 positions agree with TRBD1. Germline V CDR1 and CDR2: MNHEY, SVGAGI. V shed 5 bases and J 3 bases; nucleotides not matched to a gene: 6. The CDR3 loop spans 14 amino acids. The CDR3 spells CASSNPGTDYGYTF. The DNA for the CDR3 is TGTGCCAGCAGTAACCCGGGGACAGACTATGGCTACACCTTC.

V and J are TRBV4-1 and TRBJ1-1, with a tentative D call TRBD1 (5 bases). V lost 2 bases, J lost 4 bases, and 11 bases lay in between. The CDR3 runs to 14 residues. The germline V gene encodes CDR1 MGHRA and CDR2 YSYEKL. CDR3 coding DNA: TGCGCCAGCAGCCAAACGGGGACTGTCACTGAAGCTTTCTTT. This codes for CASSQTGTVTEAFF.

V and J are TRBV30 and TRBJ2-3; TRBD2 agrees at 7 bases. Germline CDR1 GTSNPN, CDR2 SVGIG (reference sequence). CDR3 length equals 13 residues. J gave up 1 base and V 7 bases, and 5 bases lay outside the gene matches. The CDR3 region is CASGGTRTDTQYF. CDR3 DNA sequence: TGTGCCTCCGGGGGGACCCGCACAGATACGCAGTATTTT. Variable domain in full (rest from reference TRBV30 and TRBJ2-3): SQTIHQWPATLVQPVGSPLSLECTVEGTSNPNLYWYRQAAGRGLQLLFYSVGIGQISSEVPQNLSASRPQDRQFILSSKKLLLSDSGFYLCASGGTRTDTQYFGPGTRLTVL.

V usage is TRBV11-2 and J usage is TRBJ2-3; perhaps TRBD1 as D (6 bases). The V end lost 3 bases, the J end lost 6 bases, and 16 bases lay between the germline ends. CDR1 and CDR2 from the germline V gene are SGHAT and FQNNGV. The CDR3 has 15 amino acids. For the CDR3, the DNA is TGTGCCAGCAGCTTCTTCCTCGGGCAGGGGGATACGCAGTATTTT. It translates to CASSFFLGQGDTQYF.

J is TRBJ2-5 and V is TRBV7-2, with 8 bases lining up with TRBD2. Per the germline V gene, CDR1 is SGHTA and CDR2 is FQGNSA. The ends lost 4 bases at V and 3 bases at J; junction bases unmatched: 10. This CDR3 comprises 16 residues. The CDR3 region has the DNA TGTGCCAGCAGCTCCCGGCCGGGACTAGGAGAAGAGACCCAGTACTTC. The encoded protein is CASSSRPGLGEETQYF.

This clone has only one observation. The rearrangement joins TRBV2 to TRBJ1-5; tentative D call: TRBD1 (5 bases). The CDR3 loop spans 11 amino acids. CDR1 and CDR2 (germline): SNHLY, FYNNEI. Trimming cost V 3 bases and J 13 bases, with 10 bases left between them. The chain's CDR3 is CASSDGGYQHF. The CDR3 coding sequence is TGTGCCAGCAGTGACGGGGGGTATCAGCATTTT.